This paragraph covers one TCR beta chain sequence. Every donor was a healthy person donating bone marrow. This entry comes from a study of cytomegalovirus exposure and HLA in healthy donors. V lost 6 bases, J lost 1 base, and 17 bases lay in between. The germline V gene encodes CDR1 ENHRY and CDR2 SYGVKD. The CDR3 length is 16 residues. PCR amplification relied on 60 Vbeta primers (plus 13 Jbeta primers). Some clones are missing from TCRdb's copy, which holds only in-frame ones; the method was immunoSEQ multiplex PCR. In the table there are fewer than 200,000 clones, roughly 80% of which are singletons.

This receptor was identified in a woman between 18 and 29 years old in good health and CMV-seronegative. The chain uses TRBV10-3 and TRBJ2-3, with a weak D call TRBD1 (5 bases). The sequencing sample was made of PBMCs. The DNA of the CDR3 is TGTGCCATCAGCTTCAGGGTCTGGGCCTGCACAGATACGCAGTATTTT. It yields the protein CAISFRVWACTDTQYF.